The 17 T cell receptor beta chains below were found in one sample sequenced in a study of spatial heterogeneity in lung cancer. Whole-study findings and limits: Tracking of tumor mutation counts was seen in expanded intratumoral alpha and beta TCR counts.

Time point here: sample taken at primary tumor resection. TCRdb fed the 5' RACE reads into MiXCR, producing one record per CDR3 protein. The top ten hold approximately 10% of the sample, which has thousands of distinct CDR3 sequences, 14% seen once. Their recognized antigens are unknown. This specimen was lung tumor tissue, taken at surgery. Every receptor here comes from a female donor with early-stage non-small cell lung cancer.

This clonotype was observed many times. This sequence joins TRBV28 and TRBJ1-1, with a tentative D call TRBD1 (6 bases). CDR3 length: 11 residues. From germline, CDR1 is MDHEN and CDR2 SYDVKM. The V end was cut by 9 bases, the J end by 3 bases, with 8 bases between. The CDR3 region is CASGTHTEAFF. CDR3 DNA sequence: TGTGCCAGTGGGACACACACTGAAGCTTTCTTT.

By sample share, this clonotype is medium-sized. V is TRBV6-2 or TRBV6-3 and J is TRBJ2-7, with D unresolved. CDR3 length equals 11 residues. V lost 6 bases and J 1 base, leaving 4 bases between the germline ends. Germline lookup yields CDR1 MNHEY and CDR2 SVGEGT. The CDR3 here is CASRVSYEQYF. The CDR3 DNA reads TGTGCCAGCAGGGTATCCTACGAGCAGTACTTC.

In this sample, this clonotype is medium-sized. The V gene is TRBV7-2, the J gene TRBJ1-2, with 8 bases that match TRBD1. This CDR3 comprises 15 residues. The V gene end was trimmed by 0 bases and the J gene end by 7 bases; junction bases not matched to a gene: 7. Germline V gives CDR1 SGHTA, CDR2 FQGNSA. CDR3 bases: TGTGCCAGCAGCTTAGCTTTAGGACAGGGCTCTGGCTACACCTTC. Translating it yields CASSLALGQGSGYTF.

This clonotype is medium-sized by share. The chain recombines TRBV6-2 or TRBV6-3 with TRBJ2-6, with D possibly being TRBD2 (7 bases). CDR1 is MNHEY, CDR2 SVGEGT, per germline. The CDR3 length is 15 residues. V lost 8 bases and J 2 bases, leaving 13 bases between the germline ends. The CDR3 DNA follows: TGTGCCAGCTCTGAGGGGGGGACTGGGGCCAACGTCCTGACTTTC. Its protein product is CASSEGGTGANVLTF.

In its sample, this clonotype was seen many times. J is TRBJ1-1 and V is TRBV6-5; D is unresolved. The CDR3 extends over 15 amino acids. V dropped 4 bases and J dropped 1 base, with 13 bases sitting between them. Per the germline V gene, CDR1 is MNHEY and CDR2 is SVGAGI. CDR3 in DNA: TGTGCCAGCAGTTTCTCGCCGGTCGCGAACACTGAAGCTTTCTTT. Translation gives CASSFSPVANTEAFF.

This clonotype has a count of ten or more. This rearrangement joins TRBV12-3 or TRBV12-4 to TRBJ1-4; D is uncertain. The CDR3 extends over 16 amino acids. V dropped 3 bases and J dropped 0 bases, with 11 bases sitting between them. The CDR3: CASSFGQSATNEKLFF. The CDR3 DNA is TGTGCCAGCAGTTTCGGGCAGTCTGCAACTAATGAAAAACTGTTTTTT.

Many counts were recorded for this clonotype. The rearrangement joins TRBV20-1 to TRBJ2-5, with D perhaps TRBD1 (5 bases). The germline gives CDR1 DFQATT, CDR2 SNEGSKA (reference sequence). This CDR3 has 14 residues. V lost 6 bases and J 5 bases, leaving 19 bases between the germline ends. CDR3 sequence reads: CSARQTGLLETQYF. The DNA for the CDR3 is TGCAGTGCAAGACAGACCGGGTTATTGGAGACCCAGTACTTC.

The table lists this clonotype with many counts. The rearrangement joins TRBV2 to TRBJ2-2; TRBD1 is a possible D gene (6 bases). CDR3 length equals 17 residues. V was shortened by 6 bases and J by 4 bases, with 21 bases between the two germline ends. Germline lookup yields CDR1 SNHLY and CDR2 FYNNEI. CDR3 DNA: TGTGCCAGCAGACCCCCCGGGCCAGCCAGGGGCACCGGGGAGCTGTTTTTT. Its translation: CASRPPGPARGTGELFF. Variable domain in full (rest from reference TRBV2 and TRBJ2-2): EPEVTQTPSHQVTQMGQEVILRCVPISNHLYFYWYRQILGQKVEFLVSFYNNEISEKSEIFDDQFSVERPDGSNFTLKIRSTKLEDSAMYFCASRPPGPARGTGELFFGEGSRLTVL.

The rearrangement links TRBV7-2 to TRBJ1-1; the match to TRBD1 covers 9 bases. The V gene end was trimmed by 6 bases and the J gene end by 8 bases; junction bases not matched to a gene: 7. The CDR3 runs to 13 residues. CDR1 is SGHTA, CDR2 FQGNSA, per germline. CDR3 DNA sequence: TGTGCCAGCAGATCAGTGGGGACAGGGGAAGCTTTCTTT. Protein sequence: CASRSVGTGEAFF.

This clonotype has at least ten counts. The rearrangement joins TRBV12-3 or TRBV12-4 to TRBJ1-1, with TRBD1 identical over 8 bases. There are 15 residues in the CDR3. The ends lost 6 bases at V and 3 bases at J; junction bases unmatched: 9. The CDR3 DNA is TGTGCCAGCAGGCCCGACAGGGGCACGCACACTGAAGCTTTCTTT. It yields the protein CASRPDRGTHTEAFF.

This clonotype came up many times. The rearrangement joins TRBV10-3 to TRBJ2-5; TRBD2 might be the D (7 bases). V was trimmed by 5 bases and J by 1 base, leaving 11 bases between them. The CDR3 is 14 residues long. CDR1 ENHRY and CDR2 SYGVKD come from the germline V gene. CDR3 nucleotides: TGTGCCATCAGTAAGGGGGGGCTCCAAGAGACCCAGTACTTC. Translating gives CAISKGGLQETQYF.

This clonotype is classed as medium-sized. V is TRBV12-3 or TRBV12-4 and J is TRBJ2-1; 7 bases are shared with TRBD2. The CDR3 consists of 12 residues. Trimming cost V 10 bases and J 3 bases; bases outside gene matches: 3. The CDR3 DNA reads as TGTGCCACTGGGGGGGGCTACAATGAGCAGTTCTTC. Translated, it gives CATGGGYNEQFF.

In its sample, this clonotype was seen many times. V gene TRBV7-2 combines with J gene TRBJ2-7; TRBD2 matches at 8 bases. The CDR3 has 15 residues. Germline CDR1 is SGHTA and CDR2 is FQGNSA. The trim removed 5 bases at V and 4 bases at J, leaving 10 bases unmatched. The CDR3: CASSPMRTSPYEQYF. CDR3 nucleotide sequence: TGTGCCAGCAGCCCCATGAGGACTAGCCCGTACGAGCAGTACTTC.

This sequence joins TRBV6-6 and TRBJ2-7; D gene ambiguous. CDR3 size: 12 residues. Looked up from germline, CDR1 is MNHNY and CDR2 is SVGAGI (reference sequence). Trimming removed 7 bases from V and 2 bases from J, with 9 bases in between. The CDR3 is CASKGFTYEQYF. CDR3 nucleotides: TGTGCCAGCAAGGGATTTACCTACGAGCAGTACTTC.

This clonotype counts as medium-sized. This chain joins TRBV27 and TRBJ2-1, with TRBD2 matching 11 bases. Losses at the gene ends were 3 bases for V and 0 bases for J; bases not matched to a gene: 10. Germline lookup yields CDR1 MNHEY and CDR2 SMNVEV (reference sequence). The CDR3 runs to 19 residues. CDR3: CASSFRLAGGRSSYNEQFF. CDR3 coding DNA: TGTGCCAGCAGTTTCCGGCTAGCGGGGGGCCGGAGCTCCTACAATGAGCAGTTCTTC.

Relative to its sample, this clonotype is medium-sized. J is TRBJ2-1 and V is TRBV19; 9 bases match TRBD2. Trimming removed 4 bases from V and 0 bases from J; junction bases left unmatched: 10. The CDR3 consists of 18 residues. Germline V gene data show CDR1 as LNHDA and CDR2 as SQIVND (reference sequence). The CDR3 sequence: CASSRGLAPLSSYNEQFF. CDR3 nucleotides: TGTGCCAGTAGTAGGGGACTAGCCCCTCTGAGCTCCTACAATGAGCAGTTCTTC.

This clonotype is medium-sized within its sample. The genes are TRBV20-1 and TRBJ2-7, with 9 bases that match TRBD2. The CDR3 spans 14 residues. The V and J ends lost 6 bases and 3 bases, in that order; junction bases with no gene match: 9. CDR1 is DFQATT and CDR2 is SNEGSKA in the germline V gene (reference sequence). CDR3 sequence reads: CSAAGGAPYYEQYF. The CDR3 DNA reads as TGCAGTGCCGCGGGAGGGGCCCCATACTACGAGCAGTACTTC.